The following is a T cell receptor (beta chain) sequence with its context. The study ran its PCR with 60 Vbeta and 13 Jbeta primers. TCRdb's table, derived via immunoSEQ multiplex PCR, lists solely in-frame clones and lacks some. Among over 150,000 clones, 77% were seen once, and the ten largest hold about 1.5%. This sample stems from a study of cytomegalovirus exposure and HLA in healthy donors. The CDR3 runs 12 residues. The trim removed 4 bases at V and 15 bases at J, leaving 4 bases unmatched. Germline CDR1 reads SNHLY; CDR2 reads FYNNEI. The rearrangement joins TRBV2 to TRBJ2-1; 12 bases align to TRBD2. This clonotype originated in a woman aged 30 to 39 in good health and CMV-seropositive. Sequenced: PBMCs. The CDR3 reads CASSGLAGVPFF. The CDR3 coding sequence is TGTGCCAGCAGTGGACTAGCGGGAGTTCCGTTCTTC.